Each of the 6 T cell receptor beta chains below was sequenced from the same sample in a study of blood T cells in healthy people across ages. Primers used in a second PCR of about 7 to 12 cycles were a sample-barcoded 5' primer and a J-beta primer mix. TCRdb re-called the 5' RACE reads through MiXCR, storing one row per CDR3 protein. The sample yields about 640,000 distinct CDR3 sequences, around 54% seen once. The material sequenced was blood. These receptors were taken from a man in his sixties in good health.

This clonotype was detected only once. The chain combines TRBV2 with TRBJ2-6, with unresolved D. The CDR3 spans 11 residues. V lost 1 base, J lost 13 bases, and 5 bases lay in between. CDR1 and CDR2 from the germline V gene are SNHLY and FYNNEI. As DNA, the CDR3 is TGTGCCAGCAGTGAAGACCGAGTCCTGACTTTC. Encoded protein: CASSEDRVLTF. Full variable domain (remainder filled in from reference TRBV2 and TRBJ2-6): EPEVTQTPSHQVTQMGQEVILRCVPISNHLYFYWYRQILGQKVEFLVSFYNNEISEKSEIFDDQFSVERPDGSNFTLKIRSTKLEDSAMYFCASSEDRVLTFGAGSRLTVL.

This sequence joins TRBV6-5 and TRBJ2-7; no definite D call. This CDR3 region has 13 residues. Trimming pared 6 bases from V and 2 bases from J, leaving 11 bases between. The V gene's germline CDR1 is MNHEY and CDR2 SVGAGI. CDR3 amino acids: CASRSDSTYEQYF. The CDR3 nucleotides are TGTGCCAGCAGGTCCGACTCAACCTACGAGCAGTACTTC.

This clonotype was seen a handful of times. The chain is built from TRBV5-1 and TRBJ1-2; 9 positions agree with TRBD1. CDR1 and CDR2 (germline): SGHRS, YFSETQ. The CDR3 has 13 residues. With V trimmed by 4 bases and J by 4 bases, 2 bases remained unmatched. CDR3 loop: CASSGTGSYGYTF. The CDR3 DNA reads as TGCGCCAGCAGCGGGACAGGGAGCTATGGCTACACCTTC. The full variable domain, its missing parts supplied by reference TRBV5-1 and TRBJ1-2, is KAGVTQTPRYLIKTRGQQVTLSCSPISGHRSVSWYQQTPGQGLQFLFEYFSETQRNKGNFPGRFSGRQFSNSRSEMNVSTLELGDSALYLCASSGTGSYGYTFGSGTRLTVV.

This clonotype was counted between two and nine times. The chain recombines TRBV4-1 with TRBJ1-2; a weak D match, TRBD1 (6 bases). Per the germline V gene, CDR1 is MGHRA and CDR2 is YSYEKL. Trimming removed 4 bases from V and 7 bases from J, with 13 bases in between. The CDR3 length is 13 residues. DNA of the CDR3: TGCGCCAGCAGCCCCGGAGGGGGTCCTGGCTACACCTTC. Residues: CASSPGGGPGYTF.

The chain has TRBV4-1 and TRBJ2-5, with D tentatively TRBD2 (6 bases). CDR1 is MGHRA and CDR2 is YSYEKL in the germline V gene. CDR3 length: 19 residues. Trimming cost V 0 bases and J 1 base, with 21 bases left between them. In DNA, the CDR3 is TGCGCCAGCAGCCAAGAGATTGGGGCCGTGGGGGGTCCCCAAGAGACCCAGTACTTC. This codes for CASSQEIGAVGGPQETQYF.

The chain is built from TRBV7-9 and TRBJ2-7; D unclear. This CDR3 is 14 amino acids long. Trimming took off 4 bases at V and 4 bases at J, with 14 bases between the two ends. The germline gives CDR1 SEHNR, CDR2 FQNEAQ (reference sequence). The CDR3 region has the DNA TGTGCCAGCAGCTCAGTAGGCAGTCCTTACGAGCAGTACTTC. It specifies CASSSVGSPYEQYF.